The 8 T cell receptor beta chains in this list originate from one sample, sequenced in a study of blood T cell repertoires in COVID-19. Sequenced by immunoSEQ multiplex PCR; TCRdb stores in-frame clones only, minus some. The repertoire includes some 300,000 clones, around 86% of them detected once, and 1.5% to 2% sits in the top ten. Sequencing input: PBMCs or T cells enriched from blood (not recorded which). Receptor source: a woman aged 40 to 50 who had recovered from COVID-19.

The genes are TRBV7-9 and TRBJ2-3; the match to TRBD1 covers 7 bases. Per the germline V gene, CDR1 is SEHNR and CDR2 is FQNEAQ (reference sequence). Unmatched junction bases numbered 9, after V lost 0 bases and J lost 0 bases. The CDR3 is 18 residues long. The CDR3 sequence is CASSLARLGDSSTDTQYF. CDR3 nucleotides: TGTGCCAGCAGCTTAGCGAGGTTGGGGGACAGTAGCACAGATACGCAGTATTTT.

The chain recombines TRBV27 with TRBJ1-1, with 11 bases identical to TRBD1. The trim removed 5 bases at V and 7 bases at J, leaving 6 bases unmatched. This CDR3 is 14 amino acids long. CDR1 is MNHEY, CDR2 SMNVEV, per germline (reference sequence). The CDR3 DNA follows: TGTGCCAGCAGTCCCCGGACAGGGGGCCTTGAAGCTTTCTTT. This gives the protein CASSPRTGGLEAFF.

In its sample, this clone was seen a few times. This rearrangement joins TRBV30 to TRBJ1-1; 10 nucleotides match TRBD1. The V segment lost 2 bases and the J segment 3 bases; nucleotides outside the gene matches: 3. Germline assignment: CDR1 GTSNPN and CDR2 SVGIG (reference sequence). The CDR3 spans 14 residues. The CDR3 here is CAWSSGQGDTEAFF. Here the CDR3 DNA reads TGTGCCTGGAGTTCCGGACAGGGGGACACTGAAGCTTTCTTT.

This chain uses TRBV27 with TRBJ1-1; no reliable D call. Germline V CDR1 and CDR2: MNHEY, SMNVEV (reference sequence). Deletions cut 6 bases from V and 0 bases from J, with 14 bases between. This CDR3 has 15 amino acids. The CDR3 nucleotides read TGTGCCAGCAGCCAATACGACAAGATGAACACTGAAGCTTTCTTT. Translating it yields CASSQYDKMNTEAFF.

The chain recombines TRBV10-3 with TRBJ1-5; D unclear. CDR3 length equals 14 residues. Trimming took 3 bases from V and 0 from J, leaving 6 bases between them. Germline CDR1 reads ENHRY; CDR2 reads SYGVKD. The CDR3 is CAISEVYSNQPQHF. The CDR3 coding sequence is TGTGCCATCAGTGAAGTCTATAGCAATCAGCCCCAGCATTTT.

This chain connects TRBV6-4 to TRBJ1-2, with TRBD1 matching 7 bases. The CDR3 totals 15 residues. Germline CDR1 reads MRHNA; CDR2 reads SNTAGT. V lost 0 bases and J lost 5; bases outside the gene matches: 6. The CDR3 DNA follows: TGTGCCAGCAGTGACTCGGCCGCGGGACAGTATGGCTACACCTTC. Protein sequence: CASSDSAAGQYGYTF.

CDR3 nucleotides: TGTGCCAGTGGAAAGAAGGGGGACACATCATTCTATGGCTACACCTTC. This gives the protein CASGKKGDTSFYGYTF. The V and J genes are TRBV19 and TRBJ1-2, with D tentatively TRBD1 (6 bases). Germline lookup yields CDR1 LNHDA and CDR2 SQIVND (reference sequence). Trimming shortened V by 8 bases and J by 4 bases, and 23 bases separated the two germline ends. The CDR3 is 16 amino acids.

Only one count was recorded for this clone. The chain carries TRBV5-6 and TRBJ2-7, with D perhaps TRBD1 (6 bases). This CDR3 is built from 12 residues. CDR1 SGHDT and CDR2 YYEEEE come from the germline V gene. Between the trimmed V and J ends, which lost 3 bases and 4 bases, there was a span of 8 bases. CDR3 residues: CASSWGRYEQYF. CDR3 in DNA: TGTGCCAGCAGCTGGGGGCGGTACGAGCAGTACTTC.